Listed here are 27 T cell receptor beta chains from one sample, sequenced in a study of patients and donors after allogeneic stem cell transplantation (dated by TCRdb to the early 2020s). Library creation used RT-PCR. For sequencing, a NextSeq 550 was employed. TCRdb redid the processing of the public reads, applying fastp at Q25 and MiXCR, and retained in-frame beta chains. Rows are unified per CDR3 protein, each entry keeping the most common DNA and genes. Present in this sample are approximately 430,000 distinct CDR3 sequences, 16% of which were seen just once. 6% to 8% of the sample rests with the top ten. Sequencing used blood, either unsorted or a sorted T cell fraction (not recorded which). All receptors come from a human donor who was either an allogeneic HSCT recipient or a stem cell or donor lymphocyte infusion donor (not recorded which). It is not recorded whose cells these are; they may come from a transplant donor.

This sequence joins TRBV11-2 and TRBJ2-2, with 9 bases aligning to TRBD2. Germline CDR1 reads SGHAT; CDR2 reads FQNNGV. The V gene end was trimmed by 9 bases and the J gene end by 0 bases; junction bases not matched to a gene: 8. The CDR3 length is 16 residues. CDR3 loop: CASLPAGGSNTGELFF. DNA of the CDR3: TGTGCCAGTCTCCCAGCGGGGGGTTCGAACACCGGGGAGCTGTTTTTT.

This clonotype was counted ten times or more. For the CDR3, the DNA is TGTGCCAGCAGTTTCAGCGGGAGAGTCGCAGATACGCAGTATTTT. Protein product: CASSFSGRVADTQYF. The genes are TRBV7-3 and TRBJ2-3; 8 bases fit TRBD2. With V trimmed by 6 bases and J by 4 bases, 9 bases remained unmatched. The CDR3 extends over 15 amino acids. The germline V gene encodes CDR1 SGHTA and CDR2 FQGTGA.

This clonotype came up a few times. The chain recombines TRBV9 with TRBJ2-2; possibly TRBD2 for D (6 bases). The germline gives CDR1 SGDLS, CDR2 YYNGEE. The CDR3 length is 16 residues. The V end lost 0 bases, the J end lost 5 bases, and 14 bases lay between the germline ends. This CDR3 is CASSVVGGRRTGELFF. The CDR3 nucleotides are TGTGCCAGCAGCGTAGTTGGAGGGAGAAGGACCGGGGAGCTGTTTTTT.

This clonotype was detected many times. The chain couples TRBV19 to TRBJ2-6, with unresolved D. The V end was cut by 9 bases, the J end by 0 bases, with 15 bases between. Looked up from germline, CDR1 is LNHDA and CDR2 is SQIVND (reference sequence). This CDR3 has 16 amino acids. Here the CDR3 reads CASTLRTISGANVLTF. DNA for the CDR3: TGTGCCAGCACCCTCAGAACAATCTCTGGGGCCAACGTCCTGACTTTC.

This rearrangement joins TRBV7-9 to TRBJ2-7; D remains ambiguous. V was pared by 5 bases and J by 4 bases, with 15 bases between. The germline CDR1 and CDR2 sequences are SEHNR and FQNEAQ (reference sequence). This CDR3 spans 14 amino acids. The CDR3 spells CASSPPNVRYEQYF. CDR3 in DNA: TGTGCCAGCAGCCCCCCGAATGTCCGATACGAGCAGTACTTC.

This clonotype turned up a few times. The J gene is TRBJ1-1, the V gene TRBV5-6; unclear D gene. The CDR3 contains 14 residues. Germline CDR1 is SGHDT and CDR2 is YYEEEE. V was trimmed by 3 bases and J by 0 bases, leaving 9 bases between them. CDR3 sequence (DNA): TGTGCCAGCAGCTGGGCTCAGATGAACACTGAAGCTTTCTTT. This translates into CASSWAQMNTEAFF.

The chain joins TRBV9 to TRBJ2-2; 8 nucleotides line up with TRBD2. CDR3 length equals 16 residues. Losses at the gene ends were 4 bases for V and 5 bases for J; bases not matched to a gene: 10. The germline V gene encodes CDR1 SGDLS and CDR2 YYNGEE. The CDR3 here is CASSRGGGTGTGELFF. DNA for the CDR3: TGTGCCAGCAGCCGGGGGGGAGGAACAGGGACCGGGGAGCTGTTTTTT.

This chain links TRBV11-3 with TRBJ2-2; D is undetermined. The CDR3 is made up of 14 amino acids. Germline CDR1 is SGHNT and CDR2 is YENEEA. Trimming pared 1 base from V and 7 bases from J, leaving 10 bases between. CDR3 in amino acids: CASSLGALNGELFF. In DNA form, the CDR3 reads TGTGCCAGCAGCTTAGGCGCACTGAACGGGGAGCTGTTTTTT.

The V call is TRBV5-6, the J call TRBJ1-5; 7 bases are a match to TRBD1. This CDR3 is 15 amino acids long. V dropped 2 bases and J dropped 4; count of bases not matched to a gene: 6. Germline V gene lookup returns CDR1 SGHDT and CDR2 YYEEEE. The CDR3 region has the DNA TGTGCCAGCAGCTTTAGGGGGCCGGGGAATCAGCCCCAGCATTTT. This gives the protein CASSFRGPGNQPQHF. The variable domain in full, with the rest retrieved from reference TRBV5-6 and TRBJ1-5, is DAGVTQSPTHLIKTRGQQVTLRCSPKSGHDTVSWYQQALGQGPQFIFQYYEEEERQRGNFPDRFSGHQFPNYSSELNVNALLLGDSALYLCASSFRGPGNQPQHFGDGTRLSIL.

The chain links TRBV12-3 or TRBV12-4 to TRBJ1-5; D remains unclear. Deletions cut 6 bases from V and 2 bases from J, with 11 bases between. The CDR3 has 14 residues. For the CDR3, the DNA is TGTGCCAGCAGGCCGGGTTTGCGCAATCAGCCCCAGCATTTT. Amino acid sequence: CASRPGLRNQPQHF.

In its sample, this clonotype was seen many times. The chain links TRBV12-3 or TRBV12-4 to TRBJ1-2; possible D gene TRBD1, 5 bases. Trimming removed 1 base at V and 5 bases at J, with 14 bases between. This CDR3 has 15 residues. For the CDR3, the DNA is TGTGCCAGCAGTTTAGACTGGGGCCCGATATATGGCTACACCTTC. It is translated as CASSLDWGPIYGYTF.

This clonotype came up many times. The chain has TRBV14 and TRBJ2-3; no firm D call. The V end lost 2 bases, the J end lost 1 base, and 4 bases lay between the germline ends. The CDR3 spans 13 residues. CDR1 is SGHDN and CDR2 is FVKESK in the germline V gene. CDR3 region: CASSQLRTDTQYF. DNA of the CDR3: TGTGCCAGCAGCCAATTGCGCACAGATACGCAGTATTTT.

The sample holds many counts of this clonotype. This sequence joins TRBV10-3 and TRBJ2-2; D assignment may be TRBD1 or TRBD2 (5 bases each). Between the trimmed V and J ends, which lost 4 bases and 5 bases, there was a span of 14 bases. The CDR3 runs to 15 residues. Per the germline V gene, CDR1 is ENHRY and CDR2 is SYGVKD. The CDR3 is CAISANRGDTGELFF. The CDR3 DNA sequence: TGTGCCATCAGTGCCAACCGAGGGGATACCGGGGAGCTGTTTTTT.

This clonotype was detected a few times. J is TRBJ1-2 and V is TRBV28, with TRBD1 matching over 7 bases. This CDR3 comprises 16 residues. The germline gives CDR1 MDHEN, CDR2 SYDVKM. Germline trimming cut 5 bases from V and 4 bases from J; bases unmatched to any gene: 13. In DNA, the CDR3 is TGTGCCAGCAGTCTTTTCTGGGACAGCCGAGGCTATGGCTACACCTTC. Its protein product is CASSLFWDSRGYGYTF.

J is TRBJ2-3 and V is TRBV6-2 or TRBV6-3; possibly TRBD2 for D (6 bases). From germline, CDR1 is MNHEY and CDR2 SVGEGT. V shed 6 bases and J shed 7 bases, with 17 bases lying between them. This CDR3 is 14 amino acids long. The CDR3 sequence: CASSPLGGLHTQYF. The DNA of the CDR3 is TGTGCCAGCAGCCCCCTGGGGGGTTTACATACGCAGTATTTT.

CDR3: CASSGDRGVQYF. DNA for the CDR3: TGTGCCAGCAGTGGCGACAGGGGGGTCCAGTACTTC. The chain has TRBV28 and TRBJ2-5; TRBD1 agrees at 9 bases. Germline V gives CDR1 MDHEN, CDR2 SYDVKM. Losses at the gene ends were 5 bases for V and 10 bases for J; bases not matched to a gene: 5. The CDR3 extends over 12 amino acids.

This clonotype has more than one count but fewer than ten. J is TRBJ1-4 and V is TRBV6-5; D not certain. CDR1 MNHEY and CDR2 SVGAGI come from the germline V gene. The CDR3 is 15 amino acids. V shed 1 base and J shed 6 bases, with 12 bases lying between them. Written as DNA, the CDR3 is TGTGCCAGCAGTTACTTCGGACGGAGTCATGAAAAACTGTTTTTT. Translating gives CASSYFGRSHEKLFF.

The gene calls are TRBV12-3 or TRBV12-4 and TRBJ1-5; 7 nucleotides agree with TRBD1. The CDR3 spans 13 residues. J gave up 7 bases and V 6 bases, and 6 bases lay outside the gene matches. CDR3 sequence: CASSSGTAQPQHF. The CDR3 DNA follows: TGTGCCAGCAGCTCCGGGACAGCCCAGCCCCAGCATTTT.

The table lists this clonotype with many counts. The chain recombines TRBV5-1 with TRBJ1-2, with a weak D call TRBD1 (6 bases). CDR3 length: 13 amino acids. Between the trimmed V and J ends, which lost 4 bases and 8 bases, there was a span of 15 bases. The germline V gene has CDR1 SGHRS and CDR2 YFSETQ. As DNA, the CDR3 is TGCGCCAGCAGCATCGACAGGACGGGAGGCTACACCTTC. It translates to CASSIDRTGGYTF.

This clonotype has more than one count but fewer than ten. The gene calls are TRBV6-1 and TRBJ1-5; D is unclear. The germline CDR1 and CDR2 sequences are MNHNS and SASEGT. The V gene lost 7 bases and the J gene lost 2 bases, with 15 bases spanning the gap. CDR3 length equals 15 residues. CDR3 sequence reads: CASTNPGQGNQPQHF. In DNA form, the CDR3 reads TGTGCCAGCACCAACCCCGGCCAGGGCAATCAGCCCCAGCATTTT.

The chain couples TRBV14 to TRBJ1-6; D gene unclear. CDR3 length: 17 amino acids. CDR1 is SGHDN, CDR2 FVKESK, per germline. V was clipped by 5 bases and J by 1 base, with 15 bases between them. CDR3 amino acids: CASSAREFRSYNSPLHF. The CDR3 nucleotides read TGTGCCAGCAGCGCCCGGGAGTTTCGGTCCTATAATTCACCCCTCCACTTT.

This clonotype was recorded a few times. V and J are TRBV27 and TRBJ1-2; 10 positions match TRBD1. Germline CDR1 and CDR2: MNHEY and SMNVEV (reference sequence). The V gene end was trimmed by 5 bases and the J gene end by 6 bases; junction bases not matched to a gene: 9. The CDR3 is made up of 15 amino acids. CDR3 bases: TGTGCCAGCAGTACACCCGGGACAGGGGAACATGGCTACACCTTC. The encoded protein is CASSTPGTGEHGYTF.

The CDR3, as DNA: TGCGCCAGCAGCTGGGGACACCAAGAGACCCAGTACTTC. This gives the protein CASSWGHQETQYF. The genes are TRBV5-1 and TRBJ2-5; D may match TRBD1 or TRBD2 (5 bases each). This CDR3 comprises 13 residues. Germline-derived CDR1 and CDR2 are SGHRS and YFSETQ. The V and J ends lost 3 bases and 0 bases respectively, with 6 bases between them.

The sample holds a few counts of this clonotype. The CDR3 DNA reads TGCGCCAGCAGCCAAGTTGGTGCGGGGCTGAACACTGAAGCTTTCTTT. It is translated as CASSQVGAGLNTEAFF. The chain uses TRBV4-3 and TRBJ1-1, with D possibly matching TRBD1 (5 bases). Trimming took off 1 base at V and 0 bases at J, with 12 bases between the two ends. The CDR3 spans 16 residues. Germline assignment: CDR1 LGHNA and CDR2 YSLEER.

The chain employs TRBV5-1 and TRBJ2-7; the D gene is possibly TRBD1 (8 bases). The CDR3 totals 15 residues. The V and J ends lost 3 bases and 2 bases respectively, with 15 bases between them. Looked up from germline, CDR1 is SGHRS and CDR2 is YFSETQ. This chain's CDR3 is CASSWTGTIPYEQYF. The CDR3 coding sequence is TGCGCCAGCAGCTGGACAGGGACTATCCCCTACGAGCAGTACTTC.

The genes are TRBV5-6 and TRBJ1-4, with a possible D match to TRBD1 (5 bases). The CDR3 extends over 14 amino acids. Germline V gene lookup returns CDR1 SGHDT and CDR2 YYEEEE. Trimming cost V 7 bases and J 0 bases, with 10 bases left between them. The CDR3 DNA follows: TGTGCCAGCGCCGACAGTCCAACTAATGAAAAACTGTTTTTT. Translating gives CASADSPTNEKLFF.

The chain has TRBV24-1 and TRBJ2-7, with a tentative D call TRBD2 (5 bases). CDR3 length: 15 residues. V lost 9 bases, J lost 5 bases, and 22 bases lay in between. Germline CDR1 is KGHDR and CDR2 is SFDVKD. CDR3 DNA: TGTGCCACCCCTATAGCGCAGGCGAAGGATCACGAGCAGTACTTC. This gives the protein CATPIAQAKDHEQYF.